The rows below give T cell receptor beta chains drawn from one sample of a study of blood T cell repertoires in COVID-19. The protocol was immunoSEQ multiplex PCR, while the TCRdb copy is restricted to in-frame clones and leaves out a portion. Among tens of thousands of clones, about three quarters were seen once, and the ten largest hold approximately 40%. Sequenced input: peripheral blood. These receptors all come from a woman aged 70 to 79 with acute or convalescent COVID-19. The CDR3 runs from the conserved cysteine through the conserved F or W. D genes are given only for firm matches. Not every row has a clone size; where given, it reads once, few, many or a size class.

NA	TRBV10-3	TRBJ1-5	TRBD1	CATSPPGGHQPQHF	TGTGCCACCTCACCCCCAGGGGGCCATCAGCCCCAGCATTTT
few	TRBV29-1	TRBJ1-4	NA	CSVSLAEGSGKLFF	TGCAGCGTGTCCCTGGCTGAGGGATCCGGAAAACTGTTTTTT
NA	TRBV19	TRBJ2-3	TRBD2	CASSRSSGSRSTDTQYF	TGTGCCAGTAGTCGATCTAGCGGGAGTCGGAGCACAGATACGCAGTATTTT
NA	TRBV2	TRBJ2-3	NA	CASRKTASTDTQYF	TGTGCCAGCAGGAAGACAGCCAGCACAGATACGCAGTATTTT
NA	TRBV2	TRBJ1-5	TRBD1	CASSSQGLSNQPQHF	TGTGCCAGCAGTTCACAGGGGCTTAGCAATCAGCCCCAGCATTTT
once	TRBV2	TRBJ1-1	TRBD1	CASSEVLTGEDTEAFF	TGTGCCAGCAGTGAAGTATTAACAGGGGAGGACACTGAAGCTTTCTTT
NA	TRBV10-3	TRBJ1-5	TRBD1	CAISEAWTGMSNQPQHF	TGTGCCATCAGTGAGGCTTGGACAGGTATGAGCAATCAGCCCCAGCATTTT
NA	TRBV5-1	TRBJ2-3	TRBD2	CASRVAGGPDTQYF	TGCGCCAGCAGGGTAGCGGGGGGGCCAGATACGCAGTATTTT
NA	TRBV5-4	TRBJ2-1	TRBD1	CASKRPGQGNNEQFF	TGTGCCAGCAAGAGACCGGGACAGGGGAACAATGAGCAGTTCTTC
NA	TRBV18	TRBJ1-6	NA	CASSRDIGNSPLHF	TGTGCCAGCTCCCGGGATATTGGGAATTCACCCCTCCACTTT
NA	TRBV10-3	TRBJ2-7	TRBD1	CAISPGQGQREQYF	TGTGCCATATCCCCGGGACAGGGGCAAAGAGAGCAGTACTTC
NA	TRBV5-8	TRBJ2-5	NA	CASSLELGETQYF	TGTGCCAGCAGCTTGGAACTAGGCGAGACCCAGTACTTC
NA	TRBV7-8	TRBJ1-3	TRBD1	CASSLWDRGPGNTIYF	TGTGCCAGCAGCTTATGGGACAGGGGGCCTGGAAACACCATATATTTT
NA	TRBV5-1	TRBJ2-1	TRBD1	CASSPDRALQGNEQFF	TGCGCCAGCAGCCCAGACAGGGCCCTACAGGGCAATGAGCAGTTCTTC
once	TRBV27	TRBJ2-4	NA	CASSTRRGAKNIQYF	TGTGCCAGCAGTACCCGAAGGGGGGCCAAAAACATTCAGTACTTC
NA	TRBV7-3	TRBJ2-1	TRBD2	CASSPRRGGNEQFF	TGTGCCAGCAGCCCCCGCCGGGGGGGGAATGAGCAGTTCTTC
once	TRBV15	TRBJ1-6	NA	CATSRDPNSPLHF	TGTGCCACCAGCAGAGACCCAAATTCACCCCTCCACTTT
NA	TRBV7-3	TRBJ1-1	TRBD1	CASSLTGQGTEAFF	TGTGCCAGCAGCTTAACGGGACAGGGGACTGAAGCTTTCTTT
few	TRBV4-3	TRBJ2-1	TRBD2	CASSQDGLAEYNEQFF	TGCGCCAGCAGCCAAGATGGACTAGCGGAATACAATGAGCAGTTCTTC
NA	TRBV5-1	TRBJ2-5	TRBD2	CASSLSGAAGQETQYF	TGCGCCAGCAGCCTTAGCGGGGCGGCGGGACAAGAGACCCAGTACTTC
NA	TRBV9	TRBJ2-6	TRBD2	CASSFRRGGPSPSGANVLTF	TGTGCCAGCAGCTTCCGCCGGGGAGGGCCCTCCCCCTCTGGGGCCAACGTCCTGACTTTC
NA	TRBV5-1	TRBJ1-2	TRBD1	CASSVKLSGGVITF	TGCGCCAGCAGCGTAAAACTTTCAGGGGGAGTAATCACCTTC
NA	TRBV2	TRBJ2-2	TRBD1	CASSGGTDTGELFF	TGTGCCAGCAGTGGGGGGACAGACACCGGGGAGCTGTTTTTT
NA	TRBV27	TRBJ1-5	TRBD1	CASRPQGAGNQPQHF	TGTGCCAGCAGGCCTCAGGGGGCTGGCAATCAGCCCCAGCATTTT
NA	TRBV11-3	TRBJ2-5	NA	CASSLGQGMEETQYF	TGTGCCAGCAGCTTAGGGCAGGGGATGGAAGAGACCCAGTACTTC
NA	TRBV7-9	TRBJ2-7	TRBD2	CASSLGSTQRGEQYF	TGTGCCAGCAGCTTAGGATCCACGCAGCGGGGGGAGCAGTACTTC